This TCR beta chain was found in a study of cytomegalovirus exposure and HLA in healthy donors. Points from the study as a whole: Rare TCR sequences dominated, though some public TCRs recurred in many donors. The study labeled about 160 TCR beta chains cytomegalovirus-associated. In vitro, three CMV-associated chains proved specific for CMV antigens.

Regarding this clone: The antigen is not known.

Sequencing was performed with immunoSEQ multiplex PCR; in TCRdb, only in-frame clones are kept and a portion is missing. The sample lists about 110,000 clones, 88% seen once, with 1.8% in the top ten. Sequences were obtained from PBMCs. The receptor's source is a woman aged 18-29 years in good health and CMV-seropositive.

DNA of the CDR3: TGTGCCAGCAGACTGGGACAGGGGGGTTTCGAGCAGTACGTC. Translation: CASRLGQGGFEQYV. The chain uses TRBV6-6 and TRBJ2-7; 11 bases agree with TRBD1. Germline assignment: CDR1 MNHNY and CDR2 SVGAGI (reference sequence). After removal of 6 bases from V and 6 bases from J, the junction contained 7 bases not matched to a gene. CDR3 size: 14 residues.